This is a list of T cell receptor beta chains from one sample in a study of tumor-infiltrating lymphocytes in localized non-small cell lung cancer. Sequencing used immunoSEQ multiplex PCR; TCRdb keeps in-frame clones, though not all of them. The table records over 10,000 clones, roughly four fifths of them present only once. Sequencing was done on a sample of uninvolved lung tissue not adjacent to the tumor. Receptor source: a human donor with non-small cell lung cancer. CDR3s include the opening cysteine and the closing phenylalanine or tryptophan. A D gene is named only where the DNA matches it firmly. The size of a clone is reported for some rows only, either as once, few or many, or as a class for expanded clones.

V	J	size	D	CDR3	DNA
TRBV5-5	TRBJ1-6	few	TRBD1	CASSSTGVDSPLHF	TGTGCCAGCAGCTCGACAGGGGTCGATTCACCCCTCCACTTT
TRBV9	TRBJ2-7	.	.	CASSVGQGPYEQYF	TGTGCCAGCAGCGTAGGCCAGGGACCGTACGAGCAGTACTTC
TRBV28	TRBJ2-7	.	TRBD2	CASSPTAGVDTYEQYF	TGTGCCAGCAGTCCGACAGCGGGGGTCGATACCTACGAGCAGTACTTC
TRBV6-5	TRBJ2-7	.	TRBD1	CAKDRGLLKQYF	TGTGCCAAAGACAGGGGGCTTTTGAAGCAGTACTTC
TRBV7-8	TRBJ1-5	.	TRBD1	CASSRDRGRLSNQPQHF	TGTGCCAGCAGCCGGGACAGGGGAAGATTGAGCAATCAGCCCCAGCATTTT
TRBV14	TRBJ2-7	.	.	CASSQRSNPGQWHFYEQYF	TGTGCCAGCAGCCAAAGAAGTAACCCGGGGCAGTGGCATTTCTACGAGCAGTACTTC
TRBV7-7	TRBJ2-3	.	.	CASSRVRADTQYF	TGTGCTAGCAGCCGAGTTCGGGCAGATACGCAGTATTTT
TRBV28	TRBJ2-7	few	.	CASSFPSAGIEQYF	TGTGCCAGCAGTTTCCCCTCAGCCGGCATCGAGCAGTACTTC
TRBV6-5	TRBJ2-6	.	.	CASSYGESGANVLTF	TGTGCCAGCAGTTACGGGGAGTCTGGGGCCAACGTCCTGACTTTC
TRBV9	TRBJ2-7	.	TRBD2	CASSVAAGGDEQYF	TGTGCCAGCAGCGTAGCCGCGGGAGGGGACGAGCAGTACTTC
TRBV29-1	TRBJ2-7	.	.	CSVALERSEQYF	TGCAGCGTAGCCTTGGAGCGATCCGAGCAGTACTTC
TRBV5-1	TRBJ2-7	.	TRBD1	CASSLDRDRAAQYF	TGCGCCAGCAGCTTGGACCGGGACAGGGCCGCGCAGTACTTC
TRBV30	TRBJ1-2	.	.	CAWSPGANYGYTF	TGTGCCTGGAGTCCAGGGGCCAACTATGGCTACACCTTC
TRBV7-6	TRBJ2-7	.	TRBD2	CASSPLAGASLEQYF	TGTGCCAGCAGCCCATTAGCGGGGGCCTCCCTGGAGCAGTACTTC
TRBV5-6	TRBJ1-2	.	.	CASSSTRGGGGYTF	TGTGCCAGCAGCTCGACGCGGGGGGGAGGGGGCTACACCTTC
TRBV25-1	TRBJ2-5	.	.	CASSESELPETQYF	TGTGCCAGCAGTGAATCGGAGCTCCCAGAGACCCAGTACTTC
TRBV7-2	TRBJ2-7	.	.	CASSSIRGYEQYF	TGTGCCAGCAGCTCGATCAGGGGATACGAGCAGTACTTC
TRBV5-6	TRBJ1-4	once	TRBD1	CASSLIQGGSEKLFF	TGTGCCAGCAGCTTAATTCAGGGGGGGAGTGAAAAACTGTTTTTT
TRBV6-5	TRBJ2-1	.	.	CASSFGRDNEQFF	TGTGCCAGCAGTTTTGGCAGGGATAATGAGCAGTTCTTC
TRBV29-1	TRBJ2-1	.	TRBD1	CSVEPPDRVSYNEQFF	TGCAGCGTTGAACCGCCTGACAGGGTTTCCTACAATGAGCAGTTCTTC
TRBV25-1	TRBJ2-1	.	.	CASSEWGQGYNEQFF	TGTGCCAGCAGTGAATGGGGCCAGGGTTACAATGAGCAGTTCTTC
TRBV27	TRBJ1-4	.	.	CASSLGRAEKLFF	TGTGCCAGCAGTTTAGGAAGGGCGGAAAAACTGTTTTTT
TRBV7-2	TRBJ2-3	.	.	CASSLGGGATDTQYF	TGTGCCAGCAGCTTAGGAGGGGGAGCCACAGATACGCAGTATTTT
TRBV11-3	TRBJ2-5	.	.	CASSGGGNQETQYF	TGTGCCAGCAGCGGGGGGGGCAACCAAGAGACCCAGTACTTC
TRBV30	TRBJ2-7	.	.	CAYRDGAYEQYF	TGTGCCTACCGGGACGGAGCCTACGAGCAGTACTTC
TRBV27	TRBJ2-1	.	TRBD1	CASSLLNRGLLPFF	TGTGCCAGCAGTTTGCTGAACAGGGGCCTGCTCCCGTTCTTC
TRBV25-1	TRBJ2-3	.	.	CASSELGVSTDTQYF	TGTGCCAGCAGTGAATTGGGGGTAAGCACAGATACGCAGTATTTT
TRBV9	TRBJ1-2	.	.	CASSATSYGYTF	TGTGCCAGCAGCGCGACCTCCTATGGCTACACCTTC
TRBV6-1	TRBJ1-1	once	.	CASREGWPEAFF	TGTGCCAGCAGAGAAGGGTGGCCTGAAGCTTTCTTT
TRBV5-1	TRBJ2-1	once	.	CASSLEQGQGNEQFF	TGCGCCAGCAGCCTAGAACAGGGTCAGGGCAATGAGCAGTTCTTC
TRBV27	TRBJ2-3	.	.	CASKWAGQTDTQYF	TGTGCCAGCAAATGGGCGGGTCAGACAGATACGCAGTATTTT
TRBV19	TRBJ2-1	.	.	CASSRGATYNEQFF	TGTGCCAGTAGTCGGGGGGCAACCTACAATGAGCAGTTCTTC
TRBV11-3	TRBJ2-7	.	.	CASSLRGNEQYF	TGTGCCAGCAGCTTAAGGGGTAACGAGCAGTACTTC
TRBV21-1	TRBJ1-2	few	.	CASSKVEEPMYGYTF	TGTGCCAGCAGCAAAGTGGAAGAGCCAATGTATGGCTACACCTTC
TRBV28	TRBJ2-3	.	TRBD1	CASSGDRGRPDTQYF	TGTGCCAGCAGTGGGGACAGGGGGCGGCCAGATACGCAGTATTTT
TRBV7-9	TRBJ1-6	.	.	CASSLGIEGSPLHF	TGTGCCAGCAGCTTAGGAATAGAGGGTTCACCCCTCCACTTT
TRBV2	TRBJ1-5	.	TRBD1	CASSGGQGVVQPQHF	TGTGCCAGCAGTGGGGGACAGGGGGTTGTTCAGCCCCAGCATTTT
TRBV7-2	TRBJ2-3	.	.	CASSLPSTDTQYF	TGTGCCAGCAGCTTACCTAGCACAGATACGCAGTATTTT
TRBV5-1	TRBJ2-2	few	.	CASSLLRGKDTGELFF	TGCGCCAGCAGCTTGCTACGGGGGAAGGACACCGGGGAGCTGTTTTTT
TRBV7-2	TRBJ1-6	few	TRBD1	CASGRQGINSPLHF	TGTGCCAGCGGCCGACAGGGGATCAATTCACCCCTCCACTTT
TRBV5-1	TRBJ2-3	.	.	CASSLAGARTVPTDTQYF	TGCGCCAGCAGCTTGGCCGGGGCTAGAACGGTACCCACAGATACGCAGTATTTT
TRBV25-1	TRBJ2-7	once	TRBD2	CASSDAQLAGGSHEQYF	TGTGCCAGCAGTGACGCCCAGTTAGCGGGAGGGTCTCACGAGCAGTACTTC